What follows describes a single TCR beta chain. Its antigen is undetermined. Each diagnosis drew on symptoms, thyroxine, TRAb, thyroid ultrasound and orbital computed tomography findings. The V and J ends lost 1 base and 0 bases respectively, with 19 bases between them. The germline CDR1 and CDR2 sequences are MGHRA and YSYEKL. The CDR3 has 20 amino acids. RNA transcripts served as the template for amplifying TCR beta CDR3 regions. TCR CDR3 regions were first amplified by RT-PCR with HTBI primers. TCRdb independently ran MiXCR on the multiplex PCR reads; one entry per CDR3 protein. The sample holds hundreds of thousands of distinct CDR3 sequences; less than 20% are singletons and the top ten take 25% to 35%. The sample belongs to a study of T cells in Graves' hyperthyroidism and ophthalmopathy. Study-wide findings and caveats: In the blood, most expanded thyroid clonotypes above 0.001 appeared as well.

The TCR comes from a woman aged 18-29 years with Graves' hyperthyroidism that later progressed to Graves' ophthalmopathy. This chain links TRBV4-1 with TRBJ2-6; a weak D match, TRBD1 (6 bases). Sequencing input: blood. CDR3: CASSQVRAQGYASGANVLTF. The CDR3 DNA reads as TGCGCCAGCAGCCAAGTAAGGGCCCAGGGGTACGCCTCTGGGGCCAACGTCCTGACTTTC.